These 22 T cell receptor beta chains originate from one sample sequenced in a study of T cell clones after liver transplantation. Clones were sequenced by immunoSEQ multiplex PCR, and TCRdb holds only the in-frame ones, with some missing. The sample contains some 120,000 clones, about nine tenths of which appear only once. The sample was CD4+ T cells from blood, taken 12 months after liver transplant. The receptors come from a human patient who received a liver transplant. Some T cells may be graft donor cells.

The rearrangement joins TRBV11-2 to TRBJ2-5, with D hard to call. This CDR3 is built from 17 residues. The germline V gene encodes CDR1 SGHAT and CDR2 FQNNGV. V lost 4 bases, J lost 5 bases, and 23 bases lay in between. The CDR3: CASSSLEILAVVETQYF. The DNA of the CDR3 is TGTGCCAGCAGCTCCTTAGAAATTTTGGCGGTTGTGGAGACCCAGTACTTC.

The V gene is TRBV28, the J gene TRBJ2-3; either TRBD1 or TRBD2 may supply D (5 bases each). This CDR3 comprises 15 residues. In germline, CDR1 is MDHEN, CDR2 SYDVKM. V dropped 3 bases and J dropped 2 bases, with 12 bases sitting between them. The CDR3 DNA reads as TGTGCCAGCAGTTTGGGGACCTTTTCCACAGATACGCAGTATTTT. Protein sequence: CASSLGTFSTDTQYF.

V is TRBV6-1 and J is TRBJ1-4, with 7 bases fitting TRBD1. The germline CDR1 and CDR2 sequences are MNHNS and SASEGT. V was clipped by 7 bases and J by 4 bases; unmatched bases: 9. This CDR3 spans 15 amino acids. CDR3 nucleotide sequence: TGTGCCAGCATAGAACTGACAGGGTTTAATGAAAAACTGTTTTTT. Encoded protein: CASIELTGFNEKLFF.

The V gene is TRBV6-5, the J gene TRBJ1-1; D might be TRBD1 (5 bases). The CDR3 runs to 14 residues. V lost 9 bases to trimming and J lost 1 base, with 15 bases between them. Germline loops: CDR1 MNHEY, CDR2 SVGAGI. The CDR3 DNA sequence: TGTGCCAGTACAAGGCTCCAGGGGAACACTGAAGCTTTCTTT. It codes for CASTRLQGNTEAFF.

This clone appeared a few times. V gene TRBV28 combines with J gene TRBJ2-3, with 9 nucleotides matching TRBD2. CDR3 length equals 15 residues. CDR1 and CDR2 from the germline V gene are MDHEN and SYDVKM. V shed 7 bases and J 3 bases; nucleotides not matched to a gene: 8. CDR3 region: CASTDRGRATDTQYF. CDR3 coding DNA: TGTGCCAGCACCGATCGCGGGAGGGCGACAGATACGCAGTATTTT.

V and J are TRBV19 and TRBJ1-5; no definite D call. The V end was cut by 0 bases, the J end by 3 bases, with 9 bases between. Germline CDR1 is LNHDA and CDR2 is SQIVND (reference sequence). The length of the CDR3 is 15 residues. The CDR3 reads CASSIEEQFNQPQHF. In DNA, the CDR3 is TGTGCCAGTAGTATAGAGGAACAGTTCAATCAGCCCCAGCATTTT.

The CDR3 sequence is CASSHQGASEDTQYF. DNA for the CDR3: TGCGCCAGCAGCCATCAGGGGGCATCTGAGGATACGCAGTATTTT. The V and J genes are TRBV5-1 and TRBJ2-3, with 8 bases matching TRBD1. Germline CDR1 is SGHRS and CDR2 is YFSETQ. The CDR3 is 15 residues long. V was clipped by 4 bases and J by 6 bases; unmatched bases: 10. The variable domain in full, with the rest retrieved from reference TRBV5-1 and TRBJ2-3, is KAGVTQTPRYLIKTRGQQVTLSCSPISGHRSVSWYQQTPGQGLQFLFEYFSETQRNKGNFPGRFSGRQFSNSRSEMNVSTLELGDSALYLCASSHQGASEDTQYFGPGTRLTVL.

The chain joins TRBV4-2 to TRBJ1-2; 8 bases agree with TRBD1. V shed 0 bases, J shed 10 bases, and the junction held 7 bases outside the gene matches. The CDR3 is 14 residues long. Per the germline V gene, CDR1 is LGHNA and CDR2 is YNFKEQ. CDR3: CASSQDRTGKLYTF. The CDR3 DNA reads as TGTGCCAGCAGCCAAGATCGGACAGGGAAACTCTACACCTTC.

This rearrangement joins TRBV5-6 to TRBJ2-1; 8 bases fit TRBD2. The J segment lost 10 bases and the V segment lost 1 base, leaving 13 bases of the junction unmatched. Germline CDR1 is SGHDT and CDR2 is YYEEEE. This CDR3 contains 16 residues. The CDR3 coding sequence is TGTGCCAGCAGCTTGTATCCGGGACTAGACATATACGAGCAGTTCTTC. Residues: CASSLYPGLDIYEQFF.

This clone has more than one count but fewer than ten. The CDR3 nucleotides read TGTGCTAGTGGTTCCGGCGGAGATACGCAGTATTTT. Translating it yields CASGSGGDTQYF. The V call is TRBV12-5, the J call TRBJ2-3, with D hard to call. CDR3 length equals 12 residues. With 4 bases removed from V and 5 bases from J, the gap between germline ends came to 7 bases. Per the germline V gene, CDR1 is LGHNT and CDR2 is FRNRAP.

The V call is TRBV6-6, the J call TRBJ1-4; D may be TRBD1 (6 bases). V gave up 6 bases and J gave up 4 bases, with 15 bases separating them. The germline gives CDR1 MNHNY, CDR2 SVGAGI (reference sequence). The CDR3 has 15 amino acids. The DNA of the CDR3 is TGTGCCAGCAGCGCCACAGGGAGTTTTAATGAAAAACTGTTTTTT. Translating gives CASSATGSFNEKLFF.

This chain connects TRBV5-4 to TRBJ2-1, with 7 positions matching TRBD2. Trimming cost V 1 base and J 5 bases; bases outside gene matches: 3. CDR1 SGHNT and CDR2 YYREEE come from the germline V gene (reference sequence). This CDR3 is built from 14 residues. CDR3 DNA: TGTGCCAGCAGCTTGCGGCTAGCGGACAATGAGCAGTTCTTC. Amino acids: CASSLRLADNEQFF.

The chain employs TRBV19 and TRBJ1-2, with D tentatively TRBD1 (5 bases). Trimming left V 3 bases short and J 2 bases short, with 10 bases between. Germline values: CDR1 LNHDA, CDR2 SQIVND (reference sequence). The CDR3 has 14 residues. The CDR3 here is CASSIGAANYGYTF. The CDR3, as DNA: TGTGCCAGTAGTATTGGGGCAGCCAACTATGGCTACACCTTC.

The rearrangement links TRBV7-9 to TRBJ2-4; D call uncertain. This CDR3 has 16 amino acids. Germline CDR1 is SEHNR and CDR2 is FQNEAQ (reference sequence). The V end was cut by 4 bases, the J end by 7 bases, with 20 bases between. The CDR3 is CASSSTLHWAGNIQYF. The CDR3 nucleotides are TGTGCCAGCAGCTCAACACTCCATTGGGCCGGGAACATTCAGTACTTC. The full variable domain, completed using reference TRBV7-9 and TRBJ2-4, is DTGVSQNPRHKITKRGQNVTFRCDPISEHNRLYWYRQTLGQGPEFLTYFQNEAQLEKSRLLSDRFSAERPKGSFSTLEIQRTEQGDSAMYLCASSSTLHWAGNIQYFGAGTRLSVL.

This clone was recorded a few times. The chain combines TRBV28 with TRBJ2-7, with 9 bases aligning to TRBD1. Per the germline V gene, CDR1 is MDHEN and CDR2 is SYDVKM. CDR3 length: 15 residues. V shed 5 bases and J 0 bases; nucleotides not matched to a gene: 5. In DNA, the CDR3 is TGTGCCAGCAGTCTACAGGGGGCCCTCTCCTACGAGCAGTACTTC. Its translation: CASSLQGALSYEQYF.

The V call is TRBV25-1, the J call TRBJ2-1, with 8 bases fitting TRBD2. The CDR3 extends over 15 amino acids. After removal of 3 bases from V and 4 bases from J, the junction contained 5 bases not matched to a gene. The germline V gene encodes CDR1 MGHDK and CDR2 SYGVNS. CDR3 bases: TGTGCCAGCAGTGATAGAACTAGCGGATACAATGAGCAGTTCTTC. The encoded protein is CASSDRTSGYNEQFF.

The chain combines TRBV5-4 with TRBJ2-3, with TRBD2 matching 9 bases. Germline-derived CDR1 and CDR2 are SGHNT and YYREEE (reference sequence). This CDR3 region has 18 residues. Trimming removed 2 bases from V and 0 bases from J; junction bases left unmatched: 10. This CDR3 is CASSLDGRGRASTDTQYF. The DNA for the CDR3 is TGTGCCAGCAGCTTAGATGGGCGCGGGAGGGCCAGCACAGATACGCAGTATTTT. Full variable domain (rest looked up from reference TRBV5-4 and TRBJ2-3): ETGVTQSPTHLIKTRGQQVTLRCSSQSGHNTVSWYQQALGQGPQFIFQYYREEENGRGNFPPRFSGLQFPNYSSELNVNALELDDSALYLCASSLDGRGRASTDTQYFGPGTRLTVL.

This chain links TRBV28 with TRBJ1-1; possible D gene TRBD1, 5 bases. The CDR3 extends over 12 amino acids. Trimming took off 5 bases at V and 13 bases at J, with 17 bases between the two ends. From germline, CDR1 is MDHEN and CDR2 SYDVKM. CDR3 amino acids: CASSNWAGDSFF. For the CDR3, the DNA is TGTGCCAGCAGTAATTGGGCGGGGGATAGTTTCTTT.

This chain uses TRBV25-1 with TRBJ2-7; 8 bases are a match to TRBD1. Germline V gives CDR1 MGHDK, CDR2 SYGVNS. After removal of 0 bases from V and 5 bases from J, the junction contained 12 bases not matched to a gene. This CDR3 has 17 residues. DNA of the CDR3: TGTGCCAGCAGTGAATATGGAGTCCGGGACAGGCACCACGAGCAGTACTTC. Its protein is CASSEYGVRDRHHEQYF.

This sequence joins TRBV10-3 and TRBJ2-3; 8 bases fit TRBD2. Germline values: CDR1 ENHRY, CDR2 SYGVKD. This CDR3 spans 17 amino acids. After removal of 0 bases from V and 0 bases from J, the junction contained 5 bases not matched to a gene. The CDR3 DNA reads as TGTGCCATCAGTGAGTCTAGCGGGACTAAAAGCACAGATACGCAGTATTTT. This gives the protein CAISESSGTKSTDTQYF.

The rearrangement uses TRBV5-1 and TRBJ2-3, with a possible D match to TRBD1 (5 bases). The CDR3 is 14 residues long. V shed 3 bases and J shed 0 bases, with 8 bases lying between them. CDR1 and CDR2 from the germline V gene are SGHRS and YFSETQ. CDR3 DNA: TGCGCCAGCAGCTCCAGGGCTAGCACAGATACGCAGTATTTT. Translation gives CASSSRASTDTQYF. Supplemented by reference TRBV5-1 and TRBJ2-3, the full variable domain reads KAGVTQTPRYLIKTRGQQVTLSCSPISGHRSVSWYQQTPGQGLQFLFEYFSETQRNKGNFPGRFSGRQFSNSRSEMNVSTLELGDSALYLCASSSRASTDTQYFGPGTRLTVL.

The chain is built from TRBV29-1 and TRBJ2-3, with D unclear. V lost 5 bases to trimming and J lost 6 bases, with 6 bases between them. The CDR3 extends over 10 amino acids. Germline V gene sequence: CDR1 SQVTM, CDR2 ANQGSEA. The CDR3 sequence is CSVRWDTQYF. CDR3 in DNA: TGCAGCGTTCGCTGGGATACGCAGTATTTT.